Below, 30 T cell receptor beta chains from the same sample are listed, as sequenced in a study of blood T cell repertoires in COVID-19 (TCRdb year 2020). Receptor amplification or capture employed the immunoSEQ multiplex PCR assay. TCRdb re-hosts the immuneACCESS table, in-frame sequences only. Its copies lack some clones; in the studies checked, an unresolved V gene accounts for under half of them, and the cause for the rest is not known. This sample is represented by approximately 210,000 clones; around 87% of them were singletons. 7% to 8.5% of the sample lies in the top ten. The specimen was PBMCs or T cells enriched from blood (not recorded which). Every receptor here comes from a man aged 30-40 years in a cohort exposed to, infected with or recovered from COVID-19 (not recorded which).

The chain carries TRBV5-1 and TRBJ2-1; 7 nucleotides align to TRBD1. Germline CDR1 is SGHRS and CDR2 is YFSETQ. The CDR3 sequence is 12 residues long. With V trimmed by 0 bases and J by 9 bases, 0 bases remained unmatched. DNA for the CDR3: TGCGCCAGCAGCTTGGACAGGGGTGAGCAGTTCTTC. Translating it yields CASSLDRGEQFF.

V is TRBV5-1 and J is TRBJ2-7; tentative D call: TRBD1 (6 bases). The CDR3 totals 16 residues. V was pared by 4 bases and J by 1 base, with 18 bases between. CDR1 is SGHRS and CDR2 is YFSETQ in the germline V gene. CDR3 bases: TGCGCCAGCAGCAATCCGACAGGACCGAAATCCTACGAGCAGTACTTC. Its translation is CASSNPTGPKSYEQYF.

J is TRBJ1-2 and V is TRBV5-5; maybe TRBD1 (6 bases). CDR3 size: 15 residues. Germline values: CDR1 SGHKS, CDR2 YYEKEE (reference sequence). Between the trimmed V and J ends, which lost 4 bases and 7 bases, there was a span of 20 bases. CDR3 in amino acids: CASSQGLDGVSGYTF. The CDR3 DNA follows: TGTGCCAGCAGCCAGGGGTTAGACGGGGTGAGTGGCTACACCTTC.

This sequence joins TRBV6-5 and TRBJ2-5, with D possibly being TRBD1 (6 bases). Germline loops: CDR1 MNHEY, CDR2 SVGAGI. Trimming cost V 8 bases and J 5 bases, with 18 bases left between them. The CDR3 has 14 amino acids. The CDR3 reads CASQWGRGDETQYF. The CDR3 region has the DNA TGTGCCAGCCAGTGGGGGCGCGGCGATGAGACCCAGTACTTC.

The chain employs TRBV6-5 and TRBJ2-7; 8 nucleotides line up with TRBD2. The J segment lost 2 bases and the V segment lost 2 bases, leaving 5 bases of the junction unmatched. CDR3 length: 15 residues. In germline, CDR1 is MNHEY, CDR2 SVGAGI. For the CDR3, the DNA is TGTGCCAGCAGTTACAGCAGCGGGAGTGCCTACGAGCAGTACTTC. Its translation: CASSYSSGSAYEQYF.

This clone has more than one count but fewer than ten. The V gene is TRBV19, the J gene TRBJ2-5, with D unresolved. The CDR3 sequence is 12 residues long. Germline assignment: CDR1 LNHDA and CDR2 SQIVND (reference sequence). Trimming shortened V by 5 bases and J by 4 bases, and 8 bases separated the two germline ends. The CDR3 DNA reads TGTGCCAGTAGTTCCAGAGGAGAGACCCAGTACTTC. Its translation: CASSSRGETQYF.

The chain carries TRBV4-2 and TRBJ2-5, with D perhaps matching TRBD1 (6 bases). The CDR3 consists of 16 residues. Trimming removed 1 base from V and 1 base from J, with 13 bases in between. Germline assignment: CDR1 LGHNA and CDR2 YNFKEQ. CDR3 in amino acids: CASSQAFTDSQETQYF. CDR3 nucleotides: TGTGCCAGCAGCCAAGCCTTCACGGACAGCCAAGAGACCCAGTACTTC.

V gene TRBV7-9 combines with J gene TRBJ1-5; TRBD1 agrees at 8 bases. Trimming took 6 bases from V and 2 from J; bases not matched to a gene: 9. The length of the CDR3 is 16 residues. Germline assignment: CDR1 SEHNR and CDR2 FQNEAQ (reference sequence). The CDR3 sequence is CASSPGRGQGNQPQHF. DNA for the CDR3: TGTGCCAGCAGTCCCGGCAGGGGGCAAGGCAATCAGCCCCAGCATTTT.

The V call is TRBV6-5, the J call TRBJ2-1; 7 nucleotides agree with TRBD1. J gave up 2 bases and V 6 bases, and 7 bases lay outside the gene matches. This CDR3 has 15 amino acids. Germline CDR1 MNHEY, CDR2 SVGAGI. The CDR3 reads CASSHGQATYNEQFF. The CDR3 coding sequence is TGTGCCAGCAGCCACGGACAGGCCACCTACAATGAGCAGTTCTTC.

This chain uses TRBV7-2 with TRBJ2-7, with TRBD2 as a possible D gene (6 bases). This CDR3 has 18 amino acids. Germline values: CDR1 SGHTA, CDR2 FQGNSA. V lost 0 bases, J lost 3 bases, and 21 bases lay in between. The CDR3 nucleotides are TGTGCCAGCAGCTTAGCGGCCGCTAAGTTCGGGGGATTCTACGAGCAGTACTTC. It is translated as CASSLAAAKFGGFYEQYF.

Comments on this clone: This CDR3 is also generated by other DNA sequences in the sample. The rearrangement links TRBV6-2 or TRBV6-3 to TRBJ2-7; D unresolved. The CDR3 spans 11 residues. From germline, CDR1 is MNHEY and CDR2 SVGEGT. Trimming pared 4 bases from V and 3 bases from J, leaving 4 bases between. CDR3 nucleotide sequence: TGTGCCAGCAGTTTCTACTACGAGCAGTACTTC. Protein sequence: CASSFYYEQYF.

J is TRBJ1-3 and V is TRBV7-9, with D possibly matching TRBD1 (5 bases). The CDR3 totals 14 residues. Trimming stripped 5 bases from V and 6 bases from J, with 14 bases between. Per the germline V gene, CDR1 is SEHNR and CDR2 is FQNEAQ (reference sequence). CDR3 DNA sequence: TGTGCCAGCAGCCACCGACAGTCCGTAAACACCATATATTTT. This translates into CASSHRQSVNTIYF.

V usage is TRBV19 and J usage is TRBJ1-2, with 8 positions matching TRBD1. J lost 5 bases, V lost 0 bases, and 5 bases had no gene match. Germline loops: CDR1 LNHDA, CDR2 SQIVND (reference sequence). This CDR3 has 15 residues. The CDR3 region is CASSIDLQGGYGYTF. The CDR3 DNA sequence: TGTGCCAGTAGTATAGATCTACAGGGGGGATATGGCTACACCTTC.

V usage is TRBV27 and J usage is TRBJ1-5, with D maybe TRBD1 (5 bases). Germline values: CDR1 MNHEY, CDR2 SMNVEV (reference sequence). Trimming pared 5 bases from V and 5 bases from J, leaving 13 bases between. The CDR3 runs to 14 residues. This CDR3 reads CASSRTGAHQPQHF. The CDR3, as DNA: TGTGCCAGCAGTCGAACTGGGGCGCATCAGCCCCAGCATTTT.

This rearrangement joins TRBV6-1 to TRBJ1-5; possibly TRBD1 for D (5 bases). V dropped 2 bases and J dropped 7 bases, with 18 bases sitting between them. This CDR3 is built from 16 residues. Germline values: CDR1 MNHNS, CDR2 SASEGT. The CDR3 DNA reads TGTGCCAGCAGTGAAATCCCGGGCGACTGGGGCCAGCCCCAGCATTTT. The encoded protein is CASSEIPGDWGQPQHF.

The gene calls are TRBV11-2 and TRBJ2-7; TRBD1 matches 8 bases. J lost 4 bases, V lost 6 bases, and 5 bases had no gene match. Germline V gene sequence: CDR1 SGHAT, CDR2 FQNNGV. CDR3 size: 13 residues. DNA for the CDR3: TGTGCCAGCAGTCCTCGGACAGGGTACGAGCAGTACTTC. Its translation is CASSPRTGYEQYF. The complete variable domain, with remaining parts taken from reference TRBV11-2 and TRBJ2-7, reads EAGVAQSPRYKIIEKRQSVAFWCNPISGHATLYWYQQILGQGPKLLIQFQNNGVVDDSQLPKDRFSAERLKGVDSTLKIQPAKLEDSAVYLCASSPRTGYEQYFGPGTRLTVT.

The chain uses TRBV4-1 and TRBJ2-1, with D uncertain. Germline lookup yields CDR1 MGHRA and CDR2 YSYEKL. V gave up 0 bases and J gave up 2 bases, with 11 bases separating them. The CDR3 length is 16 residues. The CDR3 coding sequence is TGCGCCAGCAGCCAAGATAGAGCCGCCGCCTACAATGAGCAGTTCTTC. Protein sequence: CASSQDRAAAYNEQFF.

The chain recombines TRBV24-1 with TRBJ2-5, with 9 bases identical to TRBD1. The CDR3 totals 15 residues. The J segment lost 5 bases and the V segment lost 4 bases, leaving 7 bases of the junction unmatched. Germline values: CDR1 KGHDR, CDR2 SFDVKD. The CDR3 protein is CATSEPTGGGETQYF. CDR3 bases: TGTGCCACCAGTGAACCTACAGGGGGCGGCGAGACCCAGTACTTC.

The chain employs TRBV2 and TRBJ2-5; D is possibly TRBD2 (6 bases). The CDR3 is 14 residues long. Germline V gene data show CDR1 as SNHLY and CDR2 as FYNNEI. Trimming removed 9 bases at V and 2 bases at J, with 16 bases between. CDR3 amino acids: CARGRGGAQETQYF. The CDR3 nucleotides read TGTGCCAGGGGGCGGGGCGGGGCGCAAGAGACCCAGTACTTC.

The chain carries TRBV5-1 and TRBJ2-3; the match to TRBD1 covers 9 bases. Germline values: CDR1 SGHRS, CDR2 YFSETQ. The V gene end was trimmed by 4 bases and the J gene end by 5 bases; junction bases not matched to a gene: 11. CDR3 length: 16 amino acids. The CDR3 protein is CASSLTSGTGIDTQYF. Written as DNA, the CDR3 is TGCGCCAGCAGCCTCACCTCCGGGACAGGGATAGATACGCAGTATTTT.

The chain carries TRBV7-9 and TRBJ2-7; a weak D match, TRBD2 (5 bases). Trimming shortened V by 6 bases and J by 1 base, and 7 bases separated the two germline ends. The CDR3 sequence is 12 residues long. Germline CDR1 SEHNR, CDR2 FQNEAQ (reference sequence). CDR3 region: CASRDWSYEQYF. In DNA, the CDR3 is TGTGCCAGCAGGGACTGGTCCTACGAGCAGTACTTC. The whole variable domain, remainder taken from reference TRBV7-9 and TRBJ2-7, is DTGVSQNPRHKITKRGQNVTFRCDPISEHNRLYWYRQTLGQGPEFLTYFQNEAQLEKSRLLSDRFSAERPKGSFSTLEIQRTEQGDSAMYLCASRDWSYEQYFGPGTRLTVT.

This clone was recorded once. One end of the junction varies from germline; a read error may be responsible. The J gene is TRBJ1-1, the V gene TRBV7-9; D unclear. In germline, CDR1 is SEHNR, CDR2 FQNEAQ (reference sequence). This CDR3 contains 8 residues. CDR3 loop: CASSHGGF. The CDR3 DNA reads as TGTGCCAGCAGCCACGGCGGCTTT. Using reference TRBV7-9 and TRBJ1-1 for the parts outside the CDR3, the full variable domain is DTGVSQNPRHKITKRGQNVTFRCDPISEHNRLYWYRQTLGQGPEFLTYFQNEAQLEKSRLLSDRFSAERPKGSFSTLEIQRTEQGDSAMYLCASSHGGFGQGTRLTVV.

The chain links TRBV7-3 to TRBJ2-2; no firm D call. The CDR3 extends over 14 amino acids. Germline V gene sequence: CDR1 SGHTA, CDR2 FQGTGA. Trimming pared 5 bases from V and 0 bases from J, leaving 7 bases between. The CDR3 sequence: CASSPFSNTGELFF. Written as DNA, the CDR3 is TGTGCCAGCAGCCCTTTTTCGAACACCGGGGAGCTGTTTTTT.

There are a few counts of this clone. The chain combines TRBV28 with TRBJ2-7; the D gene is possibly TRBD1 (6 bases). Germline V gives CDR1 MDHEN, CDR2 SYDVKM. The V and J ends lost 5 bases and 3 bases respectively, with 11 bases between them. The CDR3 is 13 residues long. The CDR3 DNA is TGTGCCAGCAGTCAGGACAGCCGCTACGAGCAGTACTTC. Translating gives CASSQDSRYEQYF.

The chain recombines TRBV5-1 with TRBJ2-1; 9 bases agree with TRBD1. The CDR3 loop spans 15 amino acids. V lost 0 bases and J lost 8; bases outside the gene matches: 6. Germline values: CDR1 SGHRS, CDR2 YFSETQ. This CDR3 is CASSLEQGATYEQFF. DNA of the CDR3: TGCGCCAGCAGCTTGGAACAGGGGGCGACCTATGAGCAGTTCTTC.

The V and J genes are TRBV6-6 and TRBJ1-3, with D perhaps TRBD1 (6 bases). The CDR3 spans 14 residues. Germline loops: CDR1 MNHNY, CDR2 SVGAGI (reference sequence). Trimming took off 8 bases at V and 7 bases at J, with 18 bases between the two ends. This CDR3 reads CASVEGGAMNTIYF. The CDR3 region has the DNA TGTGCCAGCGTAGAGGGGGGGGCGATGAACACCATATATTTT.

The chain recombines TRBV2 with TRBJ2-1, with 15 bases fitting TRBD2. The germline V gene has CDR1 SNHLY and CDR2 FYNNEI. With 11 bases clipped from V and 6 bases from J, the junction kept 2 bases outside the gene matches. This CDR3 region has 13 residues. The CDR3 sequence: CAGTSGRSNEQFF. The CDR3 DNA sequence: TGTGCCGGGACTAGCGGGAGGTCCAATGAGCAGTTCTTC. The variable domain in full, completed from reference TRBV2 and TRBJ2-1, reads EPEVTQTPSHQVTQMGQEVILRCVPISNHLYFYWYRQILGQKVEFLVSFYNNEISEKSEIFDDQFSVERPDGSNFTLKIRSTKLEDSAMYFCAGTSGRSNEQFFGPGTRLTVL.

The chain combines TRBV19 with TRBJ2-1; a weak D match, TRBD2 (5 bases). The germline CDR1 and CDR2 sequences are LNHDA and SQIVND (reference sequence). The V gene lost 4 bases and the J gene lost 12 bases, with 22 bases spanning the gap. The CDR3 extends over 15 amino acids. CDR3 region: CASSTPVIAGRGQFF. CDR3 nucleotide sequence: TGTGCCAGTAGTACCCCGGTGATAGCAGGCCGGGGGCAGTTCTTC.

The rearrangement uses TRBV6-5 and TRBJ1-6; 8 bases align to TRBD1. CDR3 size: 16 residues. Germline-derived CDR1 and CDR2 are MNHEY and SVGAGI. V dropped 0 bases and J dropped 7; count of bases not matched to a gene: 5. CDR3 protein: CASSYSAGGGNSPLHF. As DNA, the CDR3 is TGTGCCAGCAGTTACTCTGCAGGGGGCGGGAATTCACCCCTCCACTTT.

As regards this clone: Within the sample, other DNA sequences also encode this same CDR3. J is TRBJ1-5 and V is TRBV5-1, with 7 positions matching TRBD1. V trimming: 0 bases; J trimming: 7 bases; junction bases outside the gene matches: 4. The CDR3 loop spans 14 amino acids. Germline CDR1 is SGHRS and CDR2 is YFSETQ. For the CDR3, the DNA is TGCGCCAGCAGCTTGGGGACAGGAGGGCAGCCCCAGCATTTT. Translating it yields CASSLGTGGQPQHF.